The rows below give T cell receptor beta chains drawn from one sample of a study of shared clonotypes between healthy human individuals. The method was immunoSEQ multiplex PCR; TCRdb's version includes in-frame clones alone and lacks a portion of them. The sample holds under 1,100,000 clones, approximately 72% seen once. The sequencing input was memory CD4+ T cells sorted from blood. All receptors come from a man in his late teens or twenties in good health. Both conserved end residues are part of each CDR3.

V	length	J	CDR3
TRBV21-1	15	TRBJ2-1	CASSKGNALENEQFF
TRBV7-2	14	TRBJ1-6	CASSLQGQGTPLHF
TRBV5-1	15	TRBJ1-1	CASSWTGGSNTEAFF
TRBV19	13	TRBJ1-2	CASSIRDLGGYTF
TRBV28	12	TRBJ2-7	CASRQPGGKQYF
TRBV28	16	TRBJ1-2	CASSGGGGAGNYGYTF
TRBV6-5	13	TRBJ2-3	CASSYADTDTQYF
TRBV7-2	15	TRBJ1-2	CASSSPGQGNYGYTF
TRBV11-2	14	TRBJ1-1	CASSVLTGNTEAFF
TRBV29-1	15	TRBJ1-1	CSVDATGYHNTEAFF
TRBV19	14	TRBJ1-6	CASSIRVDNSPLHF
TRBV7-3	12	TRBJ1-2	CASSRDRYGYTF
TRBV5-4	18	TRBJ2-3	CASSPHEGGRGSTDTQYF
TRBV2	14	TRBJ1-6	CASRTGERVSPLHF
TRBV27	14	TRBJ2-7	CASRSTGDGYEQYF
TRBV11-2	15	TRBJ2-4	CASSFFSPSANIQYF
TRBV6-5	14	TRBJ1-1	CASSSRGVNTEAFF
TRBV5-4	16	TRBJ1-1	CASSPPWGLGGPEAFF
TRBV5-1	15	TRBJ1-3	CASSLAPTQGNTIYF
TRBV23-1	13	TRBJ2-5	CASSQSGRETQYF
TRBV19	14	TRBJ1-1	CASSIRTENTEAFF
TRBV4-3	14	TRBJ1-3	CASSQAGSGNTIYF
TRBV19	15	TRBJ1-1	CASSRTGVVNTEAFF
TRBV16	15	TRBJ1-5	CASSNRGDSNQPQHF
TRBV6-6	12	TRBJ2-7	CASSGAGYEQYF